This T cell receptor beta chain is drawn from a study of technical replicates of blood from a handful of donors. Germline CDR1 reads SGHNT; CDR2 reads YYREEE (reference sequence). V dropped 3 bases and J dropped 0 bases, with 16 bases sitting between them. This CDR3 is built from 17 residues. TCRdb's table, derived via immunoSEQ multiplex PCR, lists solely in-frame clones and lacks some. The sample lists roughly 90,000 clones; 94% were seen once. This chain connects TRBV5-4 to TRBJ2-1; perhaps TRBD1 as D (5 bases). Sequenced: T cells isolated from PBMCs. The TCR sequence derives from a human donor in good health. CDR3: CASSSETAYSSYNEQFF. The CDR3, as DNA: TGTGCCAGCAGCTCTGAGACAGCTTATAGCTCCTACAATGAGCAGTTCTTC.